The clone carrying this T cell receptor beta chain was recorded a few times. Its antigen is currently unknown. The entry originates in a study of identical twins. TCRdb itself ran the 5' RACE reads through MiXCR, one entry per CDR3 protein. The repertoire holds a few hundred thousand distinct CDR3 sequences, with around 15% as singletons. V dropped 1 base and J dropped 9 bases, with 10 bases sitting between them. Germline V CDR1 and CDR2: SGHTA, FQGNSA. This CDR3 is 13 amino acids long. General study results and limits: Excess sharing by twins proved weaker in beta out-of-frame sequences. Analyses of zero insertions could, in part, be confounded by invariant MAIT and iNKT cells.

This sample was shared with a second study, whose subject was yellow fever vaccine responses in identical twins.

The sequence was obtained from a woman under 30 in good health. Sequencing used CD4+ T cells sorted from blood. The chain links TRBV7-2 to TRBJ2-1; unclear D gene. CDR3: CASSLELVSEQFF. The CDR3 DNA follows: TGTGCCAGCAGCTTAGAGCTAGTATCTGAGCAGTTCTTC.